A single sample is the source of the 32 T cell receptor beta chains below, sequenced in a study of T cells expressing NK-cell markers. TCRdb reanalyzed the 5' RACE reads, giving one entry per CDR3 protein sequence and no DNA. The sample data list about 550,000 distinct CDR3 sequences. The sample consisted of blood T cells: a sorted CD56 or NKG2C T cell subset, CD4+ or CD8+ T cells, or bulk PBMC T cells (not recorded which). The receptors were sampled from a man aged 18 to 30 in good health.

This chain links TRBV11-2 with TRBJ1-1; TCRdb names TRBD1, which stays unverified in the absence of DNA. Germline loops: CDR1 SGHAT, CDR2 FQNNGV. The CDR3 totals 14 residues. This CDR3 is CASSMSTGRLGAFF.

The rearrangement uses TRBV4-3 and TRBJ2-7; as DNA is missing, the TRBD1 call by TCRdb cannot be tested. The CDR3 is 15 amino acids. Germline V gene data show CDR1 as LGHNA and CDR2 as YSLEER. The CDR3 protein is CASSRGGEGPYEQYF.

This rearrangement joins TRBV5-1 to TRBJ2-3. Germline-derived CDR1 and CDR2 are SGHRS and YFSETQ. The CDR3 has 13 residues. The CDR3 loop reads CASSLGREDTQYF.

The rearrangement joins TRBV12-3 or TRBV12-4 to TRBJ1-1; TCRdb indicates TRBD1, and absent DNA this call remains unverified. The CDR3 length is 13 residues. The CDR3 loop reads CASSPAGQGRAFF.

The chain employs TRBV7-7 and TRBJ2-2; checking the TCRdb D call of TRBD2 is not possible without DNA. This CDR3 spans 20 amino acids. Germline V CDR1 and CDR2: SSHAT, FNYEAQ (reference sequence). CDR3 loop: CASSLGTSGRIAPNTGELFF.

This chain uses TRBV10-2 with TRBJ1-2. The V gene's germline CDR1 is WSHSY and CDR2 SAAADI. This CDR3 has 13 residues. CDR3 region: CASSRGRNYGYTF.

The chain carries TRBV20-1 and TRBJ2-7. Germline CDR1 DFQATT, CDR2 SNEGSKA (reference sequence). The CDR3 has 12 amino acids. The CDR3 region is CSAPDRTYEQYF.

The rearrangement uses TRBV4-2 and TRBJ2-5; TCRdb's D gene call, TRBD1, goes unchecked for lack of DNA. The CDR3 consists of 16 residues. Germline-derived CDR1 and CDR2 are LGHNA and YNFKEQ. The CDR3: CASSQGGTGYQETQYF.

The V gene is TRBV6-2 or TRBV6-3, the J gene TRBJ2-2; lacking DNA, the TRBD2 call made by TCRdb goes unchecked. The CDR3 length is 21 residues. Germline CDR1 is MNHEY and CDR2 is SVGEGT. The CDR3 region is CASSYSAGVVLAGENTGELFF.

The chain combines TRBV7-8 with TRBJ2-7; TCRdb designates TRBD1, a call that cannot be tested without DNA. Looked up from germline, CDR1 is SGHVS and CDR2 is FQNEAQ. The CDR3 runs 20 residues. This chain's CDR3 is CASSSRGGIDPRGQGDEQYF. Using reference TRBV7-8 and TRBJ2-7 for the parts outside the CDR3, the full variable domain is GAGVSQSPRYKVAKRGQDVALRCDPISGHVSLFWYQQALGQGPEFLTYFQNEAQLDKSGLPSDRFFAERPEGSVSTLKIQRTQQEDSAVYLCASSSRGGIDPRGQGDEQYFGPGTRLTVT.

This sequence joins TRBV6-1 and TRBJ2-3. The CDR3 totals 14 residues. Per germline, CDR1 MNHNS and CDR2 SASEGT. The CDR3: CASKRTASGDTQYF.

The chain carries TRBV12-3 or TRBV12-4 and TRBJ2-5; the TCRdb D gene call, TRBD2, has no DNA to confirm it. This CDR3 comprises 14 residues. CDR3 loop: CASSPTSGPRTQYF.

This chain uses TRBV4-1 with TRBJ2-1. The CDR3 totals 12 residues. CDR1 and CDR2 from the germline V gene are MGHRA and YSYEKL. The CDR3 loop is CASSQGWGEQFF.

This sequence joins TRBV12-3 or TRBV12-4 and TRBJ2-3; no DNA is available, so the TRBD1 call from TCRdb remains unchecked. There are 16 residues in the CDR3. CDR3 amino acids: CASTSHRDTLTDTQYF.

The chain combines TRBV7-6 with TRBJ2-3; TCRdb proposes TRBD2, but this gene call is untestable without DNA. Germline CDR1 SGHVS, CDR2 FNYEAQ. The CDR3 loop spans 16 amino acids. The CDR3 sequence is CASSSAPAGGSDTQYF.

The chain joins TRBV12-3 or TRBV12-4 to TRBJ2-2; the TCRdb call, TRBD1, lacks DNA for checking. This CDR3 is built from 16 residues. The CDR3 region is CASSLGQGAYTGELFF.

CDR3 amino acids: CATSRDFQGRVYTF. The chain carries TRBV15 and TRBJ1-2; TCRdb proposes TRBD1, but this gene call is untestable without DNA. The V gene's germline CDR1 is LNHNV and CDR2 YYDKDF (reference sequence). The CDR3 spans 14 residues.

The V call is TRBV5-6, the J call TRBJ2-6; the D gene TCRdb calls, TRBD2, cannot be checked with no DNA. CDR1 SGHDT and CDR2 YYEEEE come from the germline V gene. This CDR3 comprises 18 residues. CDR3 residues: CASSTGLAGVTGANVLTF.

The chain uses TRBV5-1 and TRBJ2-1; TCRdb proposes TRBD2, but this gene call is untestable without DNA. Per the germline V gene, CDR1 is SGHRS and CDR2 is YFSETQ. This CDR3 has 19 amino acids. The CDR3 loop reads CASSLRGGTSGRSNNEQFF.

The J gene is TRBJ2-2, the V gene TRBV12-3 or TRBV12-4; TCRdb outputs TRBD2, but without DNA this stays unchecked. The CDR3 runs 16 residues. The CDR3 spells CASTVPGLENTGELFF.

V usage is TRBV29-1 and J usage is TRBJ2-1; the TCRdb D gene call, TRBD1, has no DNA to confirm it. This CDR3 comprises 12 residues. The V gene's germline CDR1 is SQVTM and CDR2 ANQGSEA. The CDR3 loop is CSERTGIREQFF.

The V call is TRBV5-1, the J call TRBJ1-5; the TRBD1 assignment by TCRdb is unverifiable without DNA. The CDR3 loop spans 15 amino acids. The germline V gene encodes CDR1 SGHRS and CDR2 YFSETQ. CDR3 sequence: CASSLRGDRGQPQHF.

The chain carries TRBV29-1 and TRBJ2-2; TCRdb's assignment of TRBD2 cannot be checked, as there is no DNA. The CDR3 consists of 14 residues. Germline assignment: CDR1 SQVTM and CDR2 ANQGSEA. CDR3 amino acids: CSVGTSGRSGELFF.

The V and J genes are TRBV6-5 and TRBJ2-3; the TCRdb D gene call, TRBD2, has no DNA to confirm it. Germline loops: CDR1 MNHEY, CDR2 SVGAGI. The CDR3 has 14 amino acids. The CDR3 sequence is CASSSPSGRNTQYF.

This sequence joins TRBV29-1 and TRBJ2-2; TCRdb's D call, TRBD1, is unchecked because there is no DNA. The germline CDR1 and CDR2 sequences are SQVTM and ANQGSEA. This CDR3 contains 12 residues. The CDR3: CSVDRGVGELFF.

The gene calls are TRBV14 and TRBJ1-1. This CDR3 has 13 residues. CDR1 is SGHDN, CDR2 FVKESK, per germline. The CDR3 loop reads CASSPRSIVEAFF.

The chain couples TRBV7-9 to TRBJ2-7; TCRdb's D call of TRBD1 is untestable without DNA. CDR3 length: 17 amino acids. In germline, CDR1 is SEHNR, CDR2 FQNEAQ (reference sequence). CDR3: CASTPLTSRQGEYGQYF.

The CDR3 sequence: CASSPTGTGYNEQFF. The chain uses TRBV5-1 and TRBJ2-1; TCRdb's D gene call, TRBD1, goes unchecked for lack of DNA. Germline CDR1 and CDR2: SGHRS and YFSETQ. The CDR3 loop spans 15 amino acids.

The chain joins TRBV29-1 to TRBJ2-1; TCRdb reports TRBD2, a call that lacks DNA to check it against. From germline, CDR1 is SQVTM and CDR2 ANQGSEA. The CDR3 is made up of 15 amino acids. CDR3 sequence reads: CSVEGEREWYNEQFF.

The rearrangement uses TRBV20-1 and TRBJ2-1; TCRdb proposes TRBD2, but this gene call is untestable without DNA. In germline, CDR1 is DFQATT, CDR2 SNEGSKA (reference sequence). The CDR3 runs to 17 residues. This CDR3 is CSARPKGTSGSYNEQFF.

V is TRBV7-2 and J is TRBJ2-1. Per germline, CDR1 SGHTA and CDR2 FQGNSA. The CDR3 totals 16 residues. CDR3 region: CASSLSRSLADNEQFF.

The J gene is TRBJ2-3, the V gene TRBV14; TCRdb proposes TRBD1, but this gene call is untestable without DNA. Per germline, CDR1 SGHDN and CDR2 FVKESK. CDR3 length: 15 amino acids. CDR3 region: CASRQTGGRGGTQYF.